This T cell receptor beta chain is from a study of PD-1 blockade in classical Hodgkin lymphoma. Study findings and constraints: Healthy donors reportedly exceeded newly diagnosed patients in baseline TCR diversity. The drivers behind the repertoire differences, possibly disease activity or prior therapy, remain undefined.

Time point reported: newly diagnosed, previously untreated cHL patient sample. Using magnetic negative selection, the CD4+ T cells were separated out of thawed PBMCs. Assay: immunoSEQ multiplex PCR; the TCRdb copy retains only in-frame clones and omits some. Among 20,000 to 25,000 clones listed, more than 80% were seen once. This clone was seen just once. No antigen is known for it. This TCR was sampled from a human donor with classical Hodgkin lymphoma. Specimen: CD4+ T cells from blood.

DNA for the CDR3: TGTGCCAGCAGTTTACAGGACACTAGCACAGATACGCAGTATTTT. Translation: CASSLQDTSTDTQYF. The chain has TRBV6-6 and TRBJ2-3; tentatively, D is TRBD1 (5 bases). This CDR3 comprises 15 residues. Trimming shortened V by 4 bases and J by 0 bases, and 11 bases separated the two germline ends. Germline V gives CDR1 MNHNY, CDR2 SVGAGI (reference sequence).